These 18 T cell receptor beta chains came from one sample sequenced in a study of T-cell reconstitution after alpha-beta-depleted transplantation in children (TCRdb year 2016). Library preparation used PCR. The sample was run on an Illumina HiSeq 2500. TCR library preparation used molecular barcoding, with unique molecular identifiers applied to normalize quantification of the TCRbeta repertoire. In-frame beta chains were kept once TCRdb had trimmed the public reads at Q25 with fastp and called clones with MiXCR. Entries that share a CDR3 protein sequence are merged under the most common genes and DNA. Within this sample are roughly 590,000 distinct CDR3 sequences, with around 17% of them counted one time only. The ten most abundant clones make up approximately 1.1% of the sample. Sequenced material: PBMCs from the stem cell graft donor, taken from the stem cell graft. The receptors were gathered from a human donor who donated a stem cell graft to a child with acute myeloid leukemia.

This clonotype showed up many times. The V and J genes are TRBV9 and TRBJ2-7; D might be TRBD2 (5 bases). CDR1 SGDLS and CDR2 YYNGEE come from the germline V gene. The CDR3 consists of 11 residues. Trimming took 3 bases from V and 6 from J, leaving 7 bases between them. The CDR3 protein is CASSGGFEQYF. Here the CDR3 DNA reads TGTGCCAGCAGCGGAGGGTTCGAGCAGTACTTC.

The rearrangement joins TRBV11-2 to TRBJ2-2; either TRBD1 or TRBD2 may supply D (5 bases each). The CDR3 runs 15 residues. V was clipped by 4 bases and J by 5 bases, with 14 bases between them. The V gene's germline CDR1 is SGHAT and CDR2 FQNNGV. For the CDR3, the DNA is TGTGCCAGCAGCTCGTCCCGGGACGGTACCGGGGAGCTGTTTTTT. Translating gives CASSSSRDGTGELFF.

This clonotype appeared many times. CDR3 amino acids: CSVDLRATTDTQYF. The DNA for the CDR3 is TGCAGCGTTGACCTGAGGGCTACCACAGATACGCAGTATTTT. The V call is TRBV29-1, the J call TRBJ2-3; D may be TRBD2 (5 bases). The ends were cut back, 3 bases at V and 2 bases at J, with 12 bases in the middle. Germline V gives CDR1 SQVTM, CDR2 ANQGSEA. This CDR3 is built from 14 residues.

Only a few counts were recorded for this clonotype. The gene calls are TRBV10-1 and TRBJ2-1; 9 positions agree with TRBD2. The V gene end was trimmed by 5 bases and the J gene end by 5 bases; junction bases not matched to a gene: 10. The CDR3 length is 16 residues. Germline values: CDR1 WNHNN, CDR2 SYGVQD (reference sequence). The CDR3 spells CASSIGSGGLNNEQFF. In nucleotides, the CDR3 is TGCGCCAGCAGTATCGGAAGCGGGGGGCTCAACAATGAGCAGTTCTTC.

A remark on this clonotype: This clone may be a read error of a much larger clone one base away. The CDR3 DNA is TGCAGTGCTAAGGTTGGGGCAGCCCCCCACGAGCAGTACTTC. Translating it yields CSAKVGAAPHEQYF. The rearrangement joins TRBV20-1 to TRBJ2-7, with D maybe TRBD1 (5 bases). The CDR3 is made up of 14 amino acids. The germline CDR1 and CDR2 sequences are DFQATT and SNEGSKA (reference sequence). V lost 4 bases and J 5 bases, leaving 18 bases between the germline ends.

This clonotype was seen repeatedly, ten times or more. This sequence joins TRBV4-3 and TRBJ1-5; no reliable D call. Germline-derived CDR1 and CDR2 are LGHNA and YSLEER. V lost 0 bases, J lost 0 bases, and 6 bases lay in between. This CDR3 has 15 residues. CDR3 residues: CASSQESYSNQPQHF. CDR3 DNA sequence: TGCGCCAGCAGCCAAGAAAGCTATAGCAATCAGCCCCAGCATTTT.

This clonotype was seen many times. The gene calls are TRBV12-3 or TRBV12-4 and TRBJ2-3, with D uncertain. V dropped 3 bases and J dropped 9 bases, with 19 bases sitting between them. The CDR3 spans 15 residues. CDR3 DNA sequence: TGTGCCAGCAGTTTGGGCAAGGGTGTGGTAAAGACGCAGTATTTT. Translation: CASSLGKGVVKTQYF.

V usage is TRBV5-5 and J usage is TRBJ1-1, with TRBD1 matching 8 bases. V was pared by 3 bases and J by 3 bases, with 7 bases of the junction left unmatched. This CDR3 is 15 amino acids long. Germline CDR1 and CDR2: SGHKS and YYEKEE (reference sequence). The DNA of the CDR3 is TGTGCCAGCAGCTACAGGACAGGGCGGGACACTGAAGCTTTCTTT. Translated: CASSYRTGRDTEAFF.

This clonotype was picked up many times. The chain links TRBV25-1 to TRBJ2-7; no firm D call. CDR3 length equals 14 residues. The V gene lost 3 bases and the J gene lost 3 bases, with 12 bases spanning the gap. Germline lookup yields CDR1 MGHDK and CDR2 SYGVNS. The CDR3 nucleotides are TGTGCCAGCAGTGACGTGTTGGAACACTACGAGCAGTACTTC. Protein product: CASSDVLEHYEQYF.

This clonotype has ten or more counts. V and J are TRBV20-1 and TRBJ1-4, with D tentatively TRBD1 (5 bases). The CDR3 contains 15 residues. Germline V lookup: CDR1 DFQATT, CDR2 SNEGSKA (reference sequence). V gave up 2 bases and J gave up 4 bases, with 14 bases separating them. The CDR3 region is CSARSPGWDNEKLFF. The CDR3 coding sequence is TGCAGTGCTAGATCGCCAGGGTGGGATAATGAAAAACTGTTTTTT.

This clonotype was counted ten times or more. The V gene is TRBV4-3, the J gene TRBJ2-1, with TRBD1 matching over 11 bases. The germline V gene has CDR1 LGHNA and CDR2 YSLEER. Germline trimming cut 4 bases from V and 6 bases from J; bases unmatched to any gene: 5. The CDR3 has 15 amino acids. CDR3 DNA: TGCGCCAGCAGCCCTGGACAGGGGGCCTTCAATGAGCAGTTCTTC. As protein: CASSPGQGAFNEQFF.

This clonotype occurred many times. V is TRBV10-3 and J is TRBJ1-1; 8 nucleotides line up with TRBD1. The V and J ends lost 7 bases and 1 base, in that order; junction bases with no gene match: 5. The CDR3 length is 14 residues. CDR1 is ENHRY and CDR2 is SYGVKD in the germline V gene. CDR3 amino acids: CAIKPGQGNTEAFF. In DNA, the CDR3 is TGTGCCATCAAACCCGGACAGGGGAACACTGAAGCTTTCTTT.

At least ten counts were recorded for this clonotype. The chain is built from TRBV20-1 and TRBJ1-6, with TRBD1 identical over 12 bases. The V and J ends lost 6 bases and 8 bases, in that order; junction bases with no gene match: 5. Germline CDR1 is DFQATT and CDR2 is SNEGSKA (reference sequence). The CDR3 length is 14 residues. The CDR3 nucleotides are TGCAGTGCCCCTGGGACAGGGGGCGATTCACCCCTCCACTTT. It specifies CSAPGTGGDSPLHF.

J is TRBJ2-3 and V is TRBV20-1; a weak D match, TRBD1 (5 bases). V lost 3 bases to trimming and J lost 5 bases, with 9 bases between them. CDR1 DFQATT and CDR2 SNEGSKA come from the germline V gene (reference sequence). There are 12 residues in the CDR3. The DNA of the CDR3 is TGCAGTGCTAGCAGAAGGGGAGATACGCAGTATTTT. Translating gives CSASRRGDTQYF.

This clonotype has only a few counts. The chain links TRBV6-2 or TRBV6-3 to TRBJ1-5, with a possible D match to TRBD1 (6 bases). V was cut by 4 bases and J by 6 bases, with 16 bases left in between. The CDR3 length is 15 residues. Germline loops: CDR1 MNHEY, CDR2 SVGEGT. The CDR3 spells CASSFPVGAVQPQHF. As DNA, the CDR3 is TGTGCCAGCAGTTTCCCCGTGGGGGCTGTTCAGCCCCAGCATTTT.

This clonotype came up a few times. The chain links TRBV20-1 to TRBJ1-4; D remains unclear. This CDR3 has 12 amino acids. V was pared by 4 bases and J by 4 bases, with 7 bases between. CDR1 DFQATT and CDR2 SNEGSKA come from the germline V gene (reference sequence). Here the CDR3 DNA reads TGCAGTGCTAAAAAGAATAATGAAAAACTGTTTTTT. Protein: CSAKKNNEKLFF.

The CDR3 nucleotides are TGTGCCACCAGCAGAGCCTGGGGGGGGGCTAACTATGGCTACACCTTC. Translation gives CATSRAWGGANYGYTF. The V gene is TRBV15, the J gene TRBJ1-2; TRBD1 might be the D (5 bases). Trimming cost V 1 base and J 0 bases, with 12 bases left between them. Looked up from germline, CDR1 is LNHNV and CDR2 is YYDKDF (reference sequence). The CDR3 sequence is 16 residues long.

This clonotype has only a few counts. CDR3 in DNA: TGTGCCAGCAGCTGGAAAGGGACTAGCGGGGGTATCTACAATGAGCAGTTCTTC. This gives the protein CASSWKGTSGGIYNEQFF. This chain links TRBV11-2 with TRBJ2-1, with 14 bases identical to TRBD2. V lost 4 bases, J lost 3 bases, and 8 bases stayed unmatched. Germline CDR1 reads SGHAT; CDR2 reads FQNNGV. The CDR3 loop spans 18 amino acids.